A single sample is the source of the 29 T cell receptor beta chains below, sequenced in a study of cytomegalovirus exposure and HLA in healthy donors. It was with 60 Vbeta and 13 Jbeta primers that the PCR ran. Assay: immunoSEQ multiplex PCR; the TCRdb copy retains only in-frame clones and omits some. The sample contains around 200,000 clones, about 80% of which appear only once. What was sequenced was PBMCs. These receptors came from a woman aged 55-69 years in good health and CMV-seropositive.

V is TRBV5-6 and J is TRBJ1-1, with a possible D match to TRBD1 (5 bases). Germline lookup yields CDR1 SGHDT and CDR2 YYEEEE. The germline V and J ends were trimmed by 4 bases and 1 base, with 11 bases remaining between them. The length of the CDR3 is 14 residues. The CDR3 DNA follows: TGTGCCAGCAGCCTTCGGGGGGGGAACACTGAAGCTTTCTTT. Its translation: CASSLRGGNTEAFF.

The J gene is TRBJ1-2, the V gene TRBV10-3, with TRBD1 as a possible D gene (5 bases). There are 14 residues in the CDR3. Germline lookup yields CDR1 ENHRY and CDR2 SYGVKD. V lost 2 bases, J lost 3 bases, and 10 bases lay in between. The CDR3 coding sequence is TGTGCCATCAGTGAGACAGGATTGGACTATGGCTACACCTTC. Amino acids: CAISETGLDYGYTF.

This clone was seen a few times. Here the CDR3 DNA reads TGTGCCAGCAGTGTCCCAGGACTAGCGGGCCACACAGATACGCAGTATTTT. Its protein product is CASSVPGLAGHTDTQYF. This chain connects TRBV7-2 to TRBJ2-3, with 11 bases lining up with TRBD2. This CDR3 has 17 amino acids. Looked up from germline, CDR1 is SGHTA and CDR2 is FQGNSA. J gave up 2 bases and V 6 bases, and 10 bases lay outside the gene matches.

This sequence joins TRBV27 and TRBJ2-7; 7 bases align to TRBD1. Looked up from germline, CDR1 is MNHEY and CDR2 is SMNVEV (reference sequence). The junction had 5 bases not matched to a gene; V was cut back by 8 bases and J by 1 base. This CDR3 comprises 13 residues. The CDR3 here is CASSRQGSYEQYF. The DNA of the CDR3 is TGTGCCAGCTCCAGACAGGGATCCTACGAGCAGTACTTC.

J is TRBJ2-5 and V is TRBV11-2, with no clear D. The J call may be in error: the DNA end matches TRBJ2-7 better. CDR3 size: 13 residues. Looked up from germline, CDR1 is SGHAT and CDR2 is FQNNGV. Written as DNA, the CDR3 is TGTGCCAGCAGCTTAGATCGAGCCCACGAGCAGTACTTC. Protein sequence: CASSLDRAHEQYF.

V gene TRBV5-1 combines with J gene TRBJ1-1; 7 nucleotides align to TRBD1. This CDR3 has 13 amino acids. Germline loops: CDR1 SGHRS, CDR2 YFSETQ. The J segment lost 1 base and the V segment lost 4 bases, leaving 1 base of the junction unmatched. CDR3 sequence (DNA): TGCGCCAGCAGCGGACAGGCGAACACTGAAGCTTTCTTT. This codes for CASSGQANTEAFF.

The CDR3 is CASSLQGAKGDEAFF. The DNA of the CDR3 is TGCGCCAGCAGCTTGCAGGGGGCCAAAGGCGATGAAGCTTTCTTT. The chain links TRBV5-1 to TRBJ1-1; TRBD1 aligns across 8 bases. CDR1 and CDR2 (germline): SGHRS, YFSETQ. Losses at the gene ends were 1 base for V and 7 bases for J; bases not matched to a gene: 9. The CDR3 spans 15 residues.

The chain has TRBV5-4 and TRBJ2-7; 12 bases map to TRBD2. Trimming cost V 4 bases and J 3 bases; bases outside gene matches: 5. Germline loops: CDR1 SGHNT, CDR2 YYREEE (reference sequence). There are 15 residues in the CDR3. The CDR3 DNA reads as TGTGCCAGCAGCGAAACGACTAGCGGGGGCTACGAGCAGTACTTC. It is translated as CASSETTSGGYEQYF.

This rearrangement joins TRBV19 to TRBJ1-5; tentative D call: TRBD1 (6 bases). Trimming stripped 5 bases from V and 0 bases from J, with 11 bases between. The CDR3 is 15 residues long. The germline CDR1 and CDR2 sequences are LNHDA and SQIVND (reference sequence). CDR3: CASSWTDPSNQPQHF. For the CDR3, the DNA is TGTGCCAGTAGTTGGACAGACCCTAGCAATCAGCCCCAGCATTTT.

The chain has TRBV7-3 and TRBJ2-2; D is unresolved. Between the trimmed V and J ends, which lost 5 bases and 5 bases, there was a span of 9 bases. The CDR3 totals 13 residues. CDR1 SGHTA and CDR2 FQGTGA come from the germline V gene. DNA of the CDR3: TGTGCCAGCAGCCGGGTTTCTACCGGGGAGCTGTTTTTT. Translating it yields CASSRVSTGELFF.

The rearrangement uses TRBV18 and TRBJ1-1; maybe TRBD1 (6 bases). This CDR3 contains 14 residues. V was shortened by 0 bases and J by 5 bases, with 10 bases between the two germline ends. Germline V gene data show CDR1 as KGHSH and CDR2 as LQKENI. For the CDR3, the DNA is TGTGCCAGCTCACCACCACAGGGATGGACTGAAGCTTTCTTT. This translates into CASSPPQGWTEAFF.

The V gene is TRBV7-9, the J gene TRBJ1-2; 9 positions match TRBD1. J gave up 8 bases and V 4 bases, and 11 bases lay outside the gene matches. The CDR3 is 15 residues long. Per germline, CDR1 SEHNR and CDR2 FQNEAQ (reference sequence). CDR3 region: CASSYQPGQGGGYTF. CDR3 nucleotides: TGTGCCAGCAGCTACCAACCGGGACAGGGCGGCGGCTACACCTTC.

V is TRBV29-1 and J is TRBJ1-4; a possible D gene is TRBD1 (6 bases). CDR3 size: 18 residues. Trimming left V 6 bases short and J 0 bases short, with 23 bases between. Germline CDR1 SQVTM, CDR2 ANQGSEA. The CDR3 bases are TGCAGCGTCCGTATCTATGGGGGCAGTTCCGCAACTAATGAAAAACTGTTTTTT. This gives the protein CSVRIYGGSSATNEKLFF.

The chain is built from TRBV6-6 and TRBJ1-4, with D possibly matching TRBD1 (6 bases). CDR1 and CDR2 (germline): MNHNY, SVGAGI (reference sequence). Trimming left V 0 bases short and J 0 bases short, with 8 bases between. The CDR3 is made up of 16 amino acids. The CDR3 protein is CASSYSTGSTNEKLFF. The CDR3 DNA reads TGTGCCAGCAGTTACTCGACAGGCTCAACTAATGAAAAACTGTTTTTT.

The genes are TRBV19 and TRBJ1-1; a possible D gene is TRBD1 (6 bases). Germline V lookup: CDR1 LNHDA, CDR2 SQIVND (reference sequence). With 4 bases removed from V and 6 bases from J, the gap between germline ends came to 9 bases. The CDR3 contains 12 residues. CDR3 loop: CASSRQDPEAFF. For the CDR3, the DNA is TGTGCCAGTAGTAGACAGGATCCTGAAGCTTTCTTT.

The chain uses TRBV7-9 and TRBJ2-5; TRBD1 matches at 7 bases. V trimming: 5 bases; J trimming: 5 bases; junction bases outside the gene matches: 8. The CDR3 totals 14 residues. Germline V gene lookup returns CDR1 SEHNR and CDR2 FQNEAQ (reference sequence). CDR3 loop: CASSRQGVRETQYF. The CDR3 DNA is TGTGCCAGCAGCCGACAGGGAGTGCGGGAGACCCAGTACTTC.

This chain joins TRBV28 and TRBJ2-2; the match to TRBD1 covers 7 bases. The J segment lost 6 bases and the V segment lost 4 bases, leaving 11 bases of the junction unmatched. The V gene's germline CDR1 is MDHEN and CDR2 SYDVKM. CDR3 size: 16 residues. CDR3 residues: CASSSGQALGAGELFF. CDR3 coding DNA: TGTGCCAGCAGTTCAGGACAGGCCCTCGGGGCCGGGGAGCTGTTTTTT.

CDR3 coding DNA: TGTGCCTGGAGCTGGAGGGCAGTACAAGAGACCCAGTACTTC. This sequence encodes CAWSWRAVQETQYF. V gene TRBV30 combines with J gene TRBJ2-5, with D perhaps matching TRBD2 (6 bases). The germline V gene encodes CDR1 GTSNPN and CDR2 SVGIG (reference sequence). Trimming stripped 3 bases from V and 2 bases from J, with 13 bases between. This CDR3 is 14 amino acids long. Full variable domain (outside the CDR3, taken from reference TRBV30 and TRBJ2-5): SQTIHQWPATLVQPVGSPLSLECTVEGTSNPNLYWYRQAAGRGLQLLFYSVGIGQISSEVPQNLSASRPQDRQFILSSKKLLLSDSGFYLCAWSWRAVQETQYFGPGTRLLVL.

The rearrangement joins TRBV6-5 to TRBJ1-1; 11 bases line up with TRBD1. V gave up 5 bases and J gave up 11 bases; unmatched junction bases: 13. CDR3 size: 15 residues. CDR1 is MNHEY and CDR2 is SVGAGI in the germline V gene. The CDR3 here is CASSGRTGGGMGAFF. For the CDR3, the DNA is TGTGCCAGCAGTGGACGGACAGGGGGCGGGATGGGTGCTTTCTTT.

This chain links TRBV5-8 with TRBJ2-3; no definite D call. In germline, CDR1 is SGHTS, CDR2 YDEGEE. Trimming cost V 2 bases and J 1 base, with 2 bases left between them. The CDR3 runs 12 residues. The CDR3 sequence is CASSFGTDTQYF. In nucleotides, the CDR3 is TGTGCCAGCAGCTTCGGCACAGATACGCAGTATTTT. The full variable domain, rest sourced from reference TRBV5-8 and TRBJ2-3, is EAGVTQSPTHLIKTRGQQATLRCSPISGHTSVYWYQQALGLGLQFLLWYDEGEERNRGNFPPRFSGRQFPNYSSELNVNALELEDSALYLCASSFGTDTQYFGPGTRLTVL.

The rearrangement uses TRBV7-2 and TRBJ1-6; D is ambiguous. The length of the CDR3 is 15 residues. The V end was cut by 1 base, the J end by 6 bases, with 10 bases between. Per germline, CDR1 SGHTA and CDR2 FQGNSA. Here the CDR3 reads CASSLVPEGNSPLHF. CDR3 DNA sequence: TGTGCCAGCAGCTTAGTTCCAGAGGGTAATTCACCCCTCCACTTT.

The chain couples TRBV5-5 to TRBJ1-2, with D tentatively TRBD1 (6 bases). CDR3 length: 16 amino acids. CDR1 and CDR2 from the germline V gene are SGHKS and YYEKEE (reference sequence). V was trimmed by 2 bases and J by 4 bases, leaving 18 bases between them. CDR3: CASSFSPGDNSYGYTF. CDR3 bases: TGTGCCAGCAGCTTTTCCCCCGGGGACAATTCCTATGGCTACACCTTC.

V gene TRBV6-1 combines with J gene TRBJ1-5; possibly TRBD1 for D (6 bases). Trimming took off 8 bases at V and 7 bases at J, with 21 bases between the two ends. The CDR3 is made up of 15 amino acids. Germline CDR1 MNHNS, CDR2 SASEGT. CDR3: CASAKGDPTTQPQHF. The CDR3 bases are TGTGCCAGCGCCAAGGGGGATCCAACCACCCAGCCCCAGCATTTT.

Written as DNA, the CDR3 is TGTGCCAGCTCACCACGGGTCCCACTGGCAGGAAGAATTAACTATGGCTACACCTTC. Amino acids: CASSPRVPLAGRINYGYTF. The chain combines TRBV18 with TRBJ1-2; D is uncertain. V gave up 1 base and J gave up 1 base, with 22 bases separating them. Germline V CDR1 and CDR2: KGHSH, LQKENI. The CDR3 has 19 amino acids.

The chain carries TRBV7-9 and TRBJ2-3, with 13 bases matching TRBD2. The V gene end was trimmed by 5 bases and the J gene end by 6 bases; junction bases not matched to a gene: 11. CDR1 is SEHNR and CDR2 is FQNEAQ in the germline V gene (reference sequence). The length of the CDR3 is 17 residues. CDR3 protein: CASSARTSGGRGDTQYF. Here the CDR3 DNA reads TGTGCCAGCAGCGCCAGGACTAGCGGGGGCCGGGGGGATACGCAGTATTTT.

This clone was seen more than once but under ten times. The chain recombines TRBV6-5 with TRBJ2-7; TRBD2 matches 7 bases. CDR3 length: 16 residues. Germline assignment: CDR1 MNHEY and CDR2 SVGAGI. The ends lost 0 bases at V and 5 bases at J; junction bases unmatched: 10. CDR3 sequence reads: CASSYSINGLVNEQYF. The CDR3 nucleotides read TGTGCCAGCAGTTACTCAATCAACGGACTAGTAAACGAGCAGTACTTC.

The chain employs TRBV28 and TRBJ1-2; maybe TRBD1 (5 bases). This CDR3 is 14 amino acids long. Germline V CDR1 and CDR2: MDHEN, SYDVKM. Deletions cut 6 bases from V and 3 bases from J, with 14 bases between. The CDR3, as DNA: TGTGCCAGCAGGTCCCAGGGAATTGACTATGGCTACACCTTC. Translated, it gives CASRSQGIDYGYTF.

The J gene is TRBJ2-7, the V gene TRBV5-4; TRBD2 agrees at 9 bases. CDR1 is SGHNT, CDR2 YYREEE, per germline (reference sequence). This CDR3 comprises 14 residues. Trimming took 4 bases from V and 4 from J; bases not matched to a gene: 6. In DNA form, the CDR3 reads TGTGCCAGCAGCGGTAGCGGGAGTAAATACGAGCAGTACTTC. This encodes CASSGSGSKYEQYF. The variable domain in full, with the rest retrieved from reference TRBV5-4 and TRBJ2-7, is ETGVTQSPTHLIKTRGQQVTLRCSSQSGHNTVSWYQQALGQGPQFIFQYYREEENGRGNFPPRFSGLQFPNYSSELNVNALELDDSALYLCASSGSGSKYEQYFGPGTRLTVT.

This clone was counted between two and nine times. V usage is TRBV5-6 and J usage is TRBJ2-2; 9 nucleotides line up with TRBD2. The J segment lost 1 base and the V segment lost 0 bases, leaving 4 bases of the junction unmatched. This CDR3 has 17 residues. Germline V gene sequence: CDR1 SGHDT, CDR2 YYEEEE. CDR3 amino acids: CASSLALAGQNTGELFF. CDR3 coding DNA: TGTGCCAGCAGCTTGGCCCTAGCGGGACAGAACACCGGGGAGCTGTTTTTT. The full variable domain, its missing parts supplied by reference TRBV5-6 and TRBJ2-2, is DAGVTQSPTHLIKTRGQQVTLRCSPKSGHDTVSWYQQALGQGPQFIFQYYEEEERQRGNFPDRFSGHQFPNYSSELNVNALLLGDSALYLCASSLALAGQNTGELFFGEGSRLTVL.